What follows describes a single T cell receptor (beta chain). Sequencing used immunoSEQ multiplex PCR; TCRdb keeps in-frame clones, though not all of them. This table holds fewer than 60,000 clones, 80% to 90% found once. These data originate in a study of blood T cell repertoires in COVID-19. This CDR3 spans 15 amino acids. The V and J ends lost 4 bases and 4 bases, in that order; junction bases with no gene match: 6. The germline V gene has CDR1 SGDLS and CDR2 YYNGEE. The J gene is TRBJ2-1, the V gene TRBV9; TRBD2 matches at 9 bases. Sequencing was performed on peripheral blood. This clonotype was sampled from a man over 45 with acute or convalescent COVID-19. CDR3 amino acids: CASSLIAGVYNEQFF. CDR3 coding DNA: TGTGCCAGCAGCTTAATAGCGGGGGTTTACAATGAGCAGTTCTTC. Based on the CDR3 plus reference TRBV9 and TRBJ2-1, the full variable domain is DSGVTQTPKHLITATGQRVTLRCSPRSGDLSVYWYQQSLDQGLQFLIQYYNGEERAKGNILERFSAQQFPDLHSELNLSSLELGDSALYFCASSLIAGVYNEQFFGPGTRLTVL.